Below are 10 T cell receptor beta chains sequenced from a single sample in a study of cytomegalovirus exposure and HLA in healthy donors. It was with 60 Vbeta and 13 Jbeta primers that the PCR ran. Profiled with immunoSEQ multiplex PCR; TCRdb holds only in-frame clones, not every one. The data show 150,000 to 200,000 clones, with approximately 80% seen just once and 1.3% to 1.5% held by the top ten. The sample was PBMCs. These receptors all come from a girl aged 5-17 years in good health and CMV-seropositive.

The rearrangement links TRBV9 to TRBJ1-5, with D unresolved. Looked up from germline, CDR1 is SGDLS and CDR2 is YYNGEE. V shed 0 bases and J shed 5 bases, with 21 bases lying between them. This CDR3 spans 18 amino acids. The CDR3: CASSVVTAPRMSDQPQHF. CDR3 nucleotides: TGTGCCAGCAGCGTAGTGACGGCCCCAAGGATGAGCGATCAGCCCCAGCATTTT. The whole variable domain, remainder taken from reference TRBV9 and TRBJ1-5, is DSGVTQTPKHLITATGQRVTLRCSPRSGDLSVYWYQQSLDQGLQFLIQYYNGEERAKGNILERFSAQQFPDLHSELNLSSLELGDSALYFCASSVVTAPRMSDQPQHFGDGTRLSIL.

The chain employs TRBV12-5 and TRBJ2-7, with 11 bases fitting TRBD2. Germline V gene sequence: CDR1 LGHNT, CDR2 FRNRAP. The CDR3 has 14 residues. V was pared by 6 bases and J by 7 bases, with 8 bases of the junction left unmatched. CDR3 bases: TGTGCTAGTGGAGCGGGACTAGCGGTGTGGGAGCAGTACTTC. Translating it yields CASGAGLAVWEQYF.

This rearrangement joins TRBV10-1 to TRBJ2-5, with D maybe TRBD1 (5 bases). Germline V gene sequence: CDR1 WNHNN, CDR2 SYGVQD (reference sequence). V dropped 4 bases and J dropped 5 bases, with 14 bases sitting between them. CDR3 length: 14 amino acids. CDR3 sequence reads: CASSAGPLTETQYF. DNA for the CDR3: TGCGCCAGCAGTGCAGGGCCTCTCACGGAGACCCAGTACTTC.

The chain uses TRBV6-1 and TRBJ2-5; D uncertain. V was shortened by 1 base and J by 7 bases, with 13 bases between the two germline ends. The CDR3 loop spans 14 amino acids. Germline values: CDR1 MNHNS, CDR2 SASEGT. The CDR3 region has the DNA TGTGCCAGCAGTGAAGGTAGCCGGATTGGGACCCAGTACTTC. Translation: CASSEGSRIGTQYF.

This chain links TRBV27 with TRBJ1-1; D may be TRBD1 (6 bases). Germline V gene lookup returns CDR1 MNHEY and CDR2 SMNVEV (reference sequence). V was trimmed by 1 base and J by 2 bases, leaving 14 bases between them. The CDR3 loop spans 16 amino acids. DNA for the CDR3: TGTGCCAGCAGTTTATTAGGGGGGGGGCTTAACACTGAAGCTTTCTTT. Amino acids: CASSLLGGGLNTEAFF.

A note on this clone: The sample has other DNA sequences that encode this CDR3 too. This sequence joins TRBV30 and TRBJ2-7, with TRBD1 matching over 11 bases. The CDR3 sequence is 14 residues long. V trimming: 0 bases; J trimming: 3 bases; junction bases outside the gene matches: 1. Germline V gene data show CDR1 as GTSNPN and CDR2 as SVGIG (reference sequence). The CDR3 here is CAWSVGTGGYEQYF. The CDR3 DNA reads TGTGCCTGGAGTGTCGGGACAGGGGGCTACGAGCAGTACTTC.

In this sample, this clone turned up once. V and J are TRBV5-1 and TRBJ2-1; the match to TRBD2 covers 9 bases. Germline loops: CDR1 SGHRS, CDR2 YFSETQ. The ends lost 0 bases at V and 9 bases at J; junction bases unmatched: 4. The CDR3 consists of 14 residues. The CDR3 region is CASSLASGMGEQFF. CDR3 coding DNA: TGCGCCAGCAGCTTGGCTAGCGGGATGGGTGAGCAGTTCTTC.

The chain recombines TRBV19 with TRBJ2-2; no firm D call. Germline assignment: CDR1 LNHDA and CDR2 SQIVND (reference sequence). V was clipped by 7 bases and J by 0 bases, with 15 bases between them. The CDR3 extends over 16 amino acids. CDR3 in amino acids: CASTPLGSTNTGELFF. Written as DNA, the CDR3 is TGTGCCAGTACCCCTCTTGGCAGTACGAACACCGGGGAGCTGTTTTTT.

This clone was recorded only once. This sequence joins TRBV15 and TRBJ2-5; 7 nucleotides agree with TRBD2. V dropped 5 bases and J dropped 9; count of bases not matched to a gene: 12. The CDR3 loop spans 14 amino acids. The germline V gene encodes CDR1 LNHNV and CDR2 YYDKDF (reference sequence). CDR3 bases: TGTGCCACCAGCCTAGGACTAGAGGGAGGGGCCCAGTACTTC. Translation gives CATSLGLEGGAQYF.

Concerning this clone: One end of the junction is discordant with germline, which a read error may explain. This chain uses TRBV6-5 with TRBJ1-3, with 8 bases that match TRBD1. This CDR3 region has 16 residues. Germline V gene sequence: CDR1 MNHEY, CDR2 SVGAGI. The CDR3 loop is CASSYNQQGAGNTIYF. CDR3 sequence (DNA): TGTGCCAGCAGTTACAACCAGCAGGGGGCTGGGAACACCATATATTTT.